These 2 T cell receptor beta chains were sequenced from one sample in a study of blood T cell repertoires in COVID-19. Some clones are missing from TCRdb's copy, which holds only in-frame ones; the method was immunoSEQ multiplex PCR. The data hold some 250,000 clones, with 86% observed a single time. Sequencing used PBMCs or T cells enriched from blood (not recorded which). These receptors were taken from a woman in her thirties or forties with acute COVID-19.

The rearrangement uses TRBV27 and TRBJ2-7; 9 bases agree with TRBD2. Germline CDR1 MNHEY, CDR2 SMNVEV (reference sequence). The CDR3 contains 14 residues. The junction had 7 bases not matched to a gene; V was cut back by 7 bases and J by 3 bases. For the CDR3, the DNA is TGTGCCAGCAAACCCTTAGCGGGAGACTACGAGCAGTACTTC. It translates to CASKPLAGDYEQYF.

The J gene is TRBJ2-2, the V gene TRBV5-1; 13 bases are a match to TRBD2. Germline V gene lookup returns CDR1 SGHRS and CDR2 YFSETQ. The CDR3 runs 18 residues. V lost 1 base, J lost 6 bases, and 9 bases stayed unmatched. The chain's CDR3 is CASSLRGNGLAGAGELFF. The CDR3 DNA follows: TGCGCCAGCAGCTTGAGGGGCAATGGACTAGCGGGAGCCGGGGAGCTGTTTTTT.